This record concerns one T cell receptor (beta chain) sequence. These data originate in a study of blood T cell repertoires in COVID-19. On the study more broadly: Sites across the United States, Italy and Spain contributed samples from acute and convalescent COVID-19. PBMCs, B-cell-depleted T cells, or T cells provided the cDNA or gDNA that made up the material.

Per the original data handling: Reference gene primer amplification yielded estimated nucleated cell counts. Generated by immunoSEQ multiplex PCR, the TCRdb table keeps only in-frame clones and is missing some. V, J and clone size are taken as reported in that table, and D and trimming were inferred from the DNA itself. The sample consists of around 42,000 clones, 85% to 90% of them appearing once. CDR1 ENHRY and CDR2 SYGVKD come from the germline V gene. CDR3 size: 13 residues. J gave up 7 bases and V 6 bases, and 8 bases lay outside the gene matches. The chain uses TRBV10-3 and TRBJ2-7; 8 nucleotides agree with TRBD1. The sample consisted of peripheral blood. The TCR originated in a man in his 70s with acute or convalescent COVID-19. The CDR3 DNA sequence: TGTGCCATCAGGCCAGGACAGGGAGGAGAGCAGTACTTC. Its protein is CAIRPGQGGEQYF.